The 26 T cell receptor beta chains given below trace back to one sample, sequenced in a study of T cells expressing NK-cell markers. Each CDR3 protein gets one entry in TCRdb, which reprocessed the 5' RACE reads and gives no DNA. The table for this sample gives hundreds of thousands of distinct CDR3 sequences. Material for sequencing was blood T cells: a sorted CD56 or NKG2C T cell subset, CD4+ or CD8+ T cells, or bulk PBMC T cells (not recorded which). The source is a man younger than 30 in good health.

This sequence joins TRBV7-6 and TRBJ2-1. Germline values: CDR1 SGHVS, CDR2 FNYEAQ. The length of the CDR3 is 14 residues. The chain's CDR3 is CASSTRESGNEQFF.

The chain uses TRBV3-1 and TRBJ2-6. In germline, CDR1 is LGHDT, CDR2 YNNKEL (reference sequence). The CDR3 totals 16 residues. The CDR3 loop is CASSQGLDSGANVLTF.

The chain couples TRBV30 to TRBJ1-4; absent DNA, TCRdb's TRBD1 call cannot be checked. CDR3 length: 14 amino acids. Germline CDR1 GTSNPN, CDR2 SVGIG (reference sequence). CDR3 residues: CAWSTTGGFGKLFF.

The genes are TRBV30 and TRBJ1-5; TCRdb's D call, TRBD1, is unchecked because there is no DNA. This CDR3 has 13 residues. The germline V gene encodes CDR1 GTSNPN and CDR2 SVGIG (reference sequence). This CDR3 reads CAWQQGSDQPQHF.

This rearrangement joins TRBV6-1 to TRBJ2-1; the D gene TCRdb calls, TRBD1, cannot be checked with no DNA. The CDR3 covers 16 residues. Germline CDR1 is MNHNS and CDR2 is SASEGT. CDR3 sequence reads: CASSPGQGASYNEQFF.

V gene TRBV27 combines with J gene TRBJ1-5; no DNA is available, so the TRBD1 call from TCRdb remains unchecked. Germline loops: CDR1 MNHEY, CDR2 SMNVEV (reference sequence). The CDR3 is 17 amino acids. CDR3 protein: CASSPRPPRYSNQPQHF.

The CDR3 protein is CASSQNGAGGPYEQYF. The chain joins TRBV5-1 to TRBJ2-7; the TCRdb call, TRBD2, lacks DNA for checking. Germline V gene sequence: CDR1 SGHRS, CDR2 YFSETQ. CDR3 size: 16 residues.

The gene calls are TRBV28 and TRBJ2-3; the TCRdb call, TRBD1, lacks DNA for checking. Germline V gene data show CDR1 as MDHEN and CDR2 as SYDVKM. CDR3 length equals 15 residues. Here the CDR3 reads CASSLTGRNTDTQYF.

The genes are TRBV6-5 and TRBJ2-7; TCRdb's assignment of TRBD1 cannot be checked, as there is no DNA. This CDR3 comprises 14 residues. Germline V lookup: CDR1 MNHEY, CDR2 SVGAGI. Here the CDR3 reads CASKRGRTSYEQYF.

The chain joins TRBV7-6 to TRBJ2-1; absent DNA, TCRdb's TRBD2 call cannot be checked. The CDR3 is 15 amino acids. The V gene's germline CDR1 is SGHVS and CDR2 FNYEAQ. CDR3 protein: CASSLLADWPNEQFF.

This rearrangement joins TRBV13 to TRBJ1-4; TCRdb indicates TRBD1, and absent DNA this call remains unverified. CDR3 length: 14 amino acids. From germline, CDR1 is PRHDT and CDR2 FYEKMQ (reference sequence). The CDR3 loop is CASSPQGLNEKLFF. The entire variable domain, with the rest obtained from reference TRBV13 and TRBJ1-4, is as follows: AAGVIQSPRHLIKEKRETATLKCYPIPRHDTVYWYQQGPGQDPQFLISFYEKMQSDKGSIPDRFSAQQFSDYHSELNMSSLELGDSALYFCASSPQGLNEKLFFGSGTQLSVL.

The rearrangement links TRBV12-3 or TRBV12-4 to TRBJ1-3; TCRdb indicates TRBD1, and absent DNA this call remains unverified. The CDR3 is made up of 11 amino acids. The chain's CDR3 is CASSLRGPIYF.

The chain carries TRBV6-6 and TRBJ1-3; TCRdb picks TRBD1, but there is no DNA to check that call. The CDR3 spans 13 residues. Germline V gene data show CDR1 as MNHNY and CDR2 as SVGAGI (reference sequence). The CDR3 is CASSMGAGNTIYF.

This CDR3 reads CASSPRGAGVAGELFF. The V and J genes are TRBV7-2 and TRBJ2-2; TCRdb picks TRBD2, but there is no DNA to check that call. CDR3 length: 16 residues. Germline lookup yields CDR1 SGHTA and CDR2 FQGNSA.

The CDR3: CASRLGLAGSEQFF. The chain uses TRBV12-3 or TRBV12-4 and TRBJ2-1; with no DNA, the TCRdb D assignment of TRBD2 cannot be verified. This CDR3 is 14 amino acids long.

The rearrangement uses TRBV6-2 or TRBV6-3 and TRBJ2-2; the D call from TCRdb, TRBD1, cannot be confirmed without DNA. The germline V gene has CDR1 MNHEY and CDR2 SVGEGT. The CDR3 runs 16 residues. CDR3 sequence reads: CASSYDRGSVTGELFF.

The genes are TRBV14 and TRBJ2-5. The CDR3 spans 15 residues. In germline, CDR1 is SGHDN, CDR2 FVKESK. CDR3 sequence reads: CASSQFSFGGETQYF. Full variable domain (remainder filled in from reference TRBV14 and TRBJ2-5): EAGVTQFPSHSVIEKGQTVTLRCDPISGHDNLYWYRRVMGKEIKFLLHFVKESKQDESGMPNNRFLAERTGGTYSTLKVQPAELEDSGVYFCASSQFSFGGETQYFGPGTRLLVL.

CDR3 region: CASSQSRGGPEAFF. V is TRBV4-3 and J is TRBJ1-1; lacking DNA, the TRBD1 call made by TCRdb goes unchecked. CDR3 length equals 14 residues. Germline V CDR1 and CDR2: LGHNA, YSLEER.

The CDR3 spells CATQGAPLIEQFF. V gene TRBV24-1 combines with J gene TRBJ2-1; TCRdb reports TRBD1, a call that lacks DNA to check it against. Germline V lookup: CDR1 KGHDR, CDR2 SFDVKD. The CDR3 totals 13 residues.

The V gene is TRBV3-1, the J gene TRBJ2-1. The CDR3 extends over 12 amino acids. Per germline, CDR1 LGHDT and CDR2 YNNKEL (reference sequence). CDR3 protein: CASSQADTWQFF.

This chain links TRBV29-1 with TRBJ2-3. Per the germline V gene, CDR1 is SQVTM and CDR2 is ANQGSEA. CDR3 size: 14 residues. CDR3 region: CSVDGRGSTDTQYF.

The V call is TRBV4-3, the J call TRBJ2-3. This CDR3 has 14 residues. Germline CDR1 reads LGHNA; CDR2 reads YSLEER. This CDR3 is CASSRLGEVDTQYF.

V usage is TRBV4-2 and J usage is TRBJ2-5; TCRdb outputs TRBD1, but without DNA this stays unchecked. CDR3 length equals 14 residues. Germline CDR1 LGHNA, CDR2 YNFKEQ. CDR3 amino acids: CASSHPERQETQYF.

V usage is TRBV4-2 and J usage is TRBJ2-1; TCRdb outputs TRBD2, but without DNA this stays unchecked. This CDR3 spans 18 amino acids. The germline V gene encodes CDR1 LGHNA and CDR2 YNFKEQ. CDR3 sequence: CASSRAPSGSSSYNEQFF.

The chain recombines TRBV12-3 or TRBV12-4 with TRBJ2-1; TCRdb's D gene call, TRBD2, goes unchecked for lack of DNA. CDR3 length equals 18 residues. The chain's CDR3 is CASSSTPTSGPTYNEQFF.

The genes are TRBV11-3 and TRBJ2-3; the TCRdb call, TRBD2, lacks DNA for checking. The germline V gene encodes CDR1 SGHNT and CDR2 YENEEA. This CDR3 has 15 amino acids. CDR3 loop: CASSLDVGGSTTQYF.